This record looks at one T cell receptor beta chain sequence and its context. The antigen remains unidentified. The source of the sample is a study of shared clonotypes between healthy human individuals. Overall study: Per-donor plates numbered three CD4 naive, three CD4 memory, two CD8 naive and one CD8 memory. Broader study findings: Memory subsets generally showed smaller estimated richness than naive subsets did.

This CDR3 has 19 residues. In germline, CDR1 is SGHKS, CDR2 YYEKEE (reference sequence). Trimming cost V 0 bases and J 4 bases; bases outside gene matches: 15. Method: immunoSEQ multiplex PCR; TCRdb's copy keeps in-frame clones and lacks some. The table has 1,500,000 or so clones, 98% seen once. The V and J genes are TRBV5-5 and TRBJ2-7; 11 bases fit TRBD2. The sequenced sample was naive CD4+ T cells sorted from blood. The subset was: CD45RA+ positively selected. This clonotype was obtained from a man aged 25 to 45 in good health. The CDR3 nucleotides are TGTGCCAGCAGCTTGGTGGGGACTAGCGGAATAAGAGGGACTTACGAGCAGTACTTC. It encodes CASSLVGTSGIRGTYEQYF.